This TCR beta chain is drawn from a study of control samples from healthy donors and cancer patients. This CDR3 is built from 15 residues. The V end was cut by 0 bases, the J end by 6 bases, with 9 bases between. Germline V gives CDR1 SGHTA, CDR2 FQGTGA. Measured with immunoSEQ multiplex PCR; TCRdb has only the in-frame clones, and not every one. Of fewer than 80,000 clones detected, around 89% appear once; the ten largest clones hold about 6.5%. The V call is TRBV7-3, the J call TRBJ1-6, with D tentatively TRBD1 (6 bases). This sequence was found in a man aged 55 to 69 with colorectal cancer. Sample: PBMCs. The CDR3 is CASSLTGGLNSPLHF. For the CDR3, the DNA is TGTGCCAGCAGCTTAACTGGGGGGCTTAATTCACCCCTCCACTTT.